A single sample gave rise to the 28 T cell receptor beta chains below, sequenced in a study of cytomegalovirus exposure and HLA in healthy donors. A multiplex PCR was run with 60 Vbeta primers and 13 Jbeta primers. Assay used: immunoSEQ multiplex PCR; TCRdb lists only in-frame clones, some missing. The table shows about 67,000 clones, with about 65% occurring only once. Sequenced input: PBMCs. Receptors were obtained from a woman younger than 45 in good health and CMV-seronegative.

This clone was seen only once. This rearrangement joins TRBV10-1 to TRBJ2-2; the D gene is possibly TRBD2 (6 bases). The CDR3 has 13 residues. The V end lost 8 bases, the J end lost 0 bases, and 7 bases lay between the germline ends. The V gene's germline CDR1 is WNHNN and CDR2 SYGVQD (reference sequence). CDR3 sequence reads: CASRDSNTGELFF. The CDR3 nucleotides read TGCGCCAGCCGGGACTCGAACACCGGGGAGCTGTTTTTT.

This clone was observed a few times. The chain couples TRBV7-8 to TRBJ1-6; 9 bases align to TRBD1. With V trimmed by 0 bases and J by 2 bases, 2 bases remained unmatched. Germline CDR1 reads SGHVS; CDR2 reads FQNEAQ. The CDR3 is 17 residues long. CDR3 sequence: CASSLATGGPYNSPLHF. The CDR3 nucleotides read TGTGCCAGCAGCTTAGCGACAGGGGGTCCCTATAATTCACCCCTCCACTTT.

V and J are TRBV5-1 and TRBJ2-7; 11 bases match TRBD2. This CDR3 spans 15 amino acids. V shed 4 bases, J shed 1 base, and the junction held 4 bases outside the gene matches. Germline V lookup: CDR1 SGHRS, CDR2 YFSETQ. The CDR3 region has the DNA TGCGCCAGCAGCCCCCGACTAGCGGGGTCCTACGAGCAGTACTTC. This encodes CASSPRLAGSYEQYF. The full variable domain, its missing parts supplied by reference TRBV5-1 and TRBJ2-7, is KAGVTQTPRYLIKTRGQQVTLSCSPISGHRSVSWYQQTPGQGLQFLFEYFSETQRNKGNFPGRFSGRQFSNSRSEMNVSTLELGDSALYLCASSPRLAGSYEQYFGPGTRLTVT.

This clone was picked up a small number of times. The rearrangement links TRBV6-5 to TRBJ1-2; TRBD1 might be the D (6 bases). Trimming took 5 bases from V and 10 from J, leaving 17 bases between them. Looked up from germline, CDR1 is MNHEY and CDR2 is SVGAGI. CDR3 length equals 13 residues. CDR3 DNA sequence: TGTGCCAGCAGTCAAGACAGGATACCGGTCTACACCTTC. Translated: CASSQDRIPVYTF.

J is TRBJ2-7 and V is TRBV30, with 9 nucleotides matching TRBD1. The CDR3 is made up of 14 amino acids. After removal of 5 bases from V and 5 bases from J, the junction contained 10 bases not matched to a gene. CDR1 is GTSNPN and CDR2 is SVGIG in the germline V gene (reference sequence). Written as DNA, the CDR3 is TGTGCCTGGGACGGCGGGACAGGGAGGAACGAGCAGTACTTC. It is translated as CAWDGGTGRNEQYF. Filled out from reference TRBV30 and TRBJ2-7, the complete variable domain reads SQTIHQWPATLVQPVGSPLSLECTVEGTSNPNLYWYRQAAGRGLQLLFYSVGIGQISSEVPQNLSASRPQDRQFILSSKKLLLSDSGFYLCAWDGGTGRNEQYFGPGTRLTVT.

The chain has TRBV7-3 and TRBJ2-3, with 10 bases that match TRBD2. Looked up from germline, CDR1 is SGHTA and CDR2 is FQGTGA. CDR3 length equals 16 residues. Trimming at V came to 1 base and at J to 5 bases, leaving 6 bases not matched to a gene. CDR3 sequence: CASSLRLAGELDTQYF. The CDR3 DNA follows: TGTGCCAGCAGCTTAAGGCTAGCGGGGGAGTTAGATACGCAGTATTTT.

The chain joins TRBV11-3 to TRBJ2-2, with 8 bases matching TRBD2. Germline trimming cut 0 bases from V and 0 bases from J; bases unmatched to any gene: 3. There are 17 residues in the CDR3. CDR1 and CDR2 (germline): SGHNT, YENEEA. The CDR3 DNA reads as TGTGCCAGCAGCTTAGATAGCGGGGTTTCGAACACCGGGGAGCTGTTTTTT. Protein: CASSLDSGVSNTGELFF.

This chain uses TRBV7-8 with TRBJ2-7; TRBD2 aligns across 14 bases. Germline V CDR1 and CDR2: SGHVS, FQNEAQ. The CDR3 is 17 residues long. Trimming at V came to 5 bases and at J to 7 bases, leaving 13 bases not matched to a gene. The CDR3 protein is CASSPRTSGGILREQYF. The CDR3 nucleotides read TGTGCCAGCAGCCCCCGGACTAGCGGGGGGATCCTTCGGGAGCAGTACTTC. Full variable domain (missing parts from reference TRBV7-8 and TRBJ2-7): GAGVSQSPRYKVAKRGQDVALRCDPISGHVSLFWYQQALGQGPEFLTYFQNEAQLDKSGLPSDRFFAERPEGSVSTLKIQRTQQEDSAVYLCASSPRTSGGILREQYFGPGTRLTVT.

The chain is built from TRBV11-3 and TRBJ2-5; possible D gene TRBD1, 5 bases. The DNA end is more similar to TRBJ2-7, so the J call may be wrong. CDR1 and CDR2 from the germline V gene are SGHNT and YENEEA. The CDR3 is 14 residues long. CDR3 sequence (DNA): TGTGCCAGCAGCTTAGTCCAGGGAATGGGCGAGCAGTACTTC. Protein: CASSLVQGMGEQYF.

CDR3 in amino acids: CASSLEGYTGELFF. In nucleotides, the CDR3 is TGTGCCAGCAGCTTAGAGGGATACACCGGGGAGCTGTTTTTT. The chain uses TRBV7-3 and TRBJ2-2, with D possibly TRBD2 on 5 matching bases. Trimming pared 2 bases from V and 3 bases from J, leaving 7 bases between. The CDR3 is made up of 14 amino acids. The germline V gene has CDR1 SGHTA and CDR2 FQGTGA. Filled out from reference TRBV7-3 and TRBJ2-2, the complete variable domain reads GAGVSQTPSNKVTEKGKYVELRCDPISGHTALYWYRQSLGQGPEFLIYFQGTGAADDSGLPNDRFFAVRPEGSVSTLKIQRTERGDSAVYLCASSLEGYTGELFFGEGSRLTVL.

The chain couples TRBV5-5 to TRBJ2-1; possible D gene TRBD2, 5 bases. Between the trimmed V and J ends, which lost 0 bases and 4 bases, there was a span of 20 bases. From germline, CDR1 is SGHKS and CDR2 YYEKEE (reference sequence). The CDR3 has 18 amino acids. The DNA of the CDR3 is TGTGCCAGCAGCTTGGATGAAGCGGAGCCCTACCTATACAATGAGCAGTTCTTC. It codes for CASSLDEAEPYLYNEQFF.

This clone occurred a few times. The chain uses TRBV6-6 and TRBJ1-2, with D possibly being TRBD1 (5 bases). CDR3 length: 14 residues. The germline V gene has CDR1 MNHNY and CDR2 SVGAGI (reference sequence). The V end was cut by 0 bases, the J end by 6 bases, with 11 bases between. The CDR3 here is CASSYSPRVDGYTF. CDR3 sequence (DNA): TGTGCCAGCAGTTACTCTCCCAGGGTGGATGGCTACACCTTC.

This clone has more than one count but fewer than ten. The V and J genes are TRBV6-1 and TRBJ2-7; 10 bases map to TRBD2. Losses at the gene ends were 7 bases for V and 1 base for J; bases not matched to a gene: 7. Germline CDR1 and CDR2: MNHNS and SASEGT. The CDR3 is made up of 15 amino acids. The CDR3 bases are TGTGCCAGCATCCAGACTAGCGGGTTATCCTACGAGCAGTACTTC. Translating it yields CASIQTSGLSYEQYF.

In its sample, this clone was seen a few times. This sequence joins TRBV30 and TRBJ1-6; weak D call: TRBD1 (6 bases). V lost 0 bases and J lost 8, with 8 bases in between. CDR1 and CDR2 from the germline V gene are GTSNPN and SVGIG (reference sequence). The CDR3 contains 13 residues. The CDR3 sequence is CAWSVAGDSPLHF. In DNA form, the CDR3 reads TGTGCCTGGAGTGTGGCAGGGGATTCACCCCTCCACTTT.

This clone was detected once. CDR3 protein: CASSELLDTEAFF. The CDR3, as DNA: TGTGCCAGCAGTGAATTACTAGACACTGAAGCTTTCTTT. The V gene is TRBV25-1, the J gene TRBJ1-1, with unresolved D. V shed 1 base and J shed 3 bases, with 6 bases lying between them. This CDR3 region has 13 residues. The germline CDR1 and CDR2 sequences are MGHDK and SYGVNS. Based on the CDR3 plus reference TRBV25-1 and TRBJ1-1, the full variable domain is EADIYQTPRYLVIGTGKKITLECSQTMGHDKMYWYQQDPGMELHLIHYSYGVNSTEKGDLSSESTVSRIRTEHFPLTLESARPSHTSQYLCASSELLDTEAFFGQGTRLTVV.

The chain is built from TRBV2 and TRBJ2-1; TRBD2 aligns across 7 bases. CDR1 SNHLY and CDR2 FYNNEI come from the germline V gene. The CDR3 contains 14 residues. Trimming at V came to 11 bases and at J to 2 bases, leaving 9 bases not matched to a gene. The CDR3 loop reads CAVGGEGAYNEQFF. The DNA of the CDR3 is TGTGCCGTGGGCGGGGAGGGTGCCTACAATGAGCAGTTCTTC.

The chain employs TRBV7-3 and TRBJ2-7, with a possible D match to TRBD2 (6 bases). Trimming removed 4 bases from V and 6 bases from J, with 16 bases in between. Germline V gene lookup returns CDR1 SGHTA and CDR2 FQGTGA. CDR3 length: 14 amino acids. CDR3 region: CASSSTGVGSEQYF. The CDR3 DNA is TGTGCCAGCAGCTCGACCGGAGTCGGGAGCGAGCAGTACTTC.

V and J are TRBV2 and TRBJ2-3; 10 bases agree with TRBD2. V dropped 5 bases and J dropped 5; count of bases not matched to a gene: 7. The CDR3 length is 15 residues. Germline values: CDR1 SNHLY, CDR2 FYNNEI. The CDR3 loop is CASSRLAGVLDTQYF. The CDR3 nucleotides are TGTGCCAGCAGTCGTCTAGCGGGGGTGTTAGATACGCAGTATTTT.

The genes are TRBV5-5 and TRBJ2-2; D gene unclear. V lost 5 bases to trimming and J lost 8 bases, with 19 bases between them. Germline V gene lookup returns CDR1 SGHKS and CDR2 YYEKEE (reference sequence). The CDR3 contains 15 residues. This chain's CDR3 is CASSWRVVAGGELFF. The CDR3 DNA follows: TGTGCCAGCAGTTGGCGTGTGGTAGCCGGGGGGGAGCTGTTTTTT. Based on the CDR3 plus reference TRBV5-5 and TRBJ2-2, the full variable domain is DAGVTQSPTHLIKTRGQQVTLRCSPISGHKSVSWYQQVLGQGPQFIFQYYEKEERGRGNFPDRFSARQFPNYSSELNVNALLLGDSALYLCASSWRVVAGGELFFGEGSRLTVL.

This chain uses TRBV27 with TRBJ2-7; 7 bases align to TRBD2. CDR1 is MNHEY and CDR2 is SMNVEV in the germline V gene (reference sequence). Trimming removed 6 bases from V and 0 bases from J; junction bases left unmatched: 8. The CDR3 runs to 15 residues. CDR3 nucleotides: TGTGCCAGCAGGCAATCCGGGGGGTACTCCTACGAGCAGTACTTC. Protein sequence: CASRQSGGYSYEQYF.

The gene calls are TRBV18 and TRBJ1-2, with D perhaps matching TRBD1 (6 bases). In germline, CDR1 is KGHSH, CDR2 LQKENI. This CDR3 is 13 amino acids long. V lost 6 bases, J lost 8 bases, and 16 bases lay in between. The CDR3 region is CASSQLQGFGYTF. The CDR3 DNA reads as TGTGCCAGCTCGCAGCTACAGGGATTCGGCTACACCTTC.

Of note for this clone: One end of the junction varies from germline; a read error may be responsible. This chain connects TRBV9 to TRBJ2-5; 9 nucleotides agree with TRBD2. The J call may be mistaken, given a closer DNA end match to TRBJ2-7. CDR3 length: 14 amino acids. Germline CDR1 and CDR2: SGDLS and YYNGEE. The CDR3 nucleotides are TGTGCCAACAGCGTAGTACCTAGCGGGGACGAGCAGTACTTC. Translation: CANSVVPSGDEQYF.

J is TRBJ2-7 and V is TRBV5-5, with 8 bases fitting TRBD1. This CDR3 is built from 15 residues. Per germline, CDR1 SGHKS and CDR2 YYEKEE (reference sequence). V was clipped by 0 bases and J by 2 bases; unmatched bases: 4. The CDR3 DNA sequence: TGTGCCAGCAGCTTGGCCAGGGGGCGAACCTACGAGCAGTACTTC. It specifies CASSLARGRTYEQYF. Complete variable domain (other parts from reference TRBV5-5 and TRBJ2-7): DAGVTQSPTHLIKTRGQQVTLRCSPISGHKSVSWYQQVLGQGPQFIFQYYEKEERGRGNFPDRFSARQFPNYSSELNVNALLLGDSALYLCASSLARGRTYEQYFGPGTRLTVT.

The V and J genes are TRBV9 and TRBJ1-3, with a weak D call TRBD1 (5 bases). The CDR3 loop spans 14 amino acids. Looked up from germline, CDR1 is SGDLS and CDR2 is YYNGEE. V was cut by 5 bases and J by 4 bases, with 13 bases left in between. Here the CDR3 reads CASSDTGLGNTIYF. CDR3 nucleotide sequence: TGTGCCAGCAGTGATACAGGTCTAGGAAACACCATATATTTT.

The V call is TRBV7-2, the J call TRBJ1-2; D call uncertain. V dropped 2 bases and J dropped 0 bases, with 13 bases sitting between them. This CDR3 has 16 amino acids. Germline loops: CDR1 SGHTA, CDR2 FQGNSA. The CDR3 region is CASSLSWRLSNYGYTF. The DNA for the CDR3 is TGTGCCAGCAGCTTAAGCTGGAGACTTTCTAACTATGGCTACACCTTC. Together with reference TRBV7-2 and TRBJ1-2, the CDR3 gives the full variable domain: GAGVSQSPSNKVTEKGKDVELRCDPISGHTALYWYRQSLGQGLEFLIYFQGNSAPDKSGLPSDRFSAERTGGSVSTLTIQRTQQEDSAVYLCASSLSWRLSNYGYTFGSGTRLTVV.

This clone counts as medium-sized. CDR3 residues: CASSSTGMNTEAFF. CDR3 DNA: TGTGCCAGCAGCTCGACAGGGATGAACACTGAAGCTTTCTTT. The gene calls are TRBV7-6 and TRBJ1-1, with 7 bases that match TRBD1. CDR3 length equals 14 residues. Germline assignment: CDR1 SGHVS and CDR2 FNYEAQ. Trimming cost V 4 bases and J 0 bases; bases outside gene matches: 2.

This clone was picked up a small number of times. The V gene is TRBV11-2, the J gene TRBJ1-2, with 8 bases matching TRBD1. J was trimmed by 6 bases and V by 3 bases; bases with no gene match: 12. The V gene's germline CDR1 is SGHAT and CDR2 FQNNGV. This CDR3 region has 16 residues. As DNA, the CDR3 is TGTGCCAGCAGCTTTGGCAGGGGGCGACTAGAGGATGGCTACACCTTC. This encodes CASSFGRGRLEDGYTF.

V is TRBV7-2 and J is TRBJ1-2; 8 bases align to TRBD1. V lost 5 bases and J lost 4; bases outside the gene matches: 9. Per the germline V gene, CDR1 is SGHTA and CDR2 is FQGNSA. This CDR3 is built from 15 residues. CDR3 region: CASSQGGQAIYGYTF. The CDR3 nucleotides read TGTGCCAGCAGCCAGGGGGGACAGGCGATCTATGGCTACACCTTC.